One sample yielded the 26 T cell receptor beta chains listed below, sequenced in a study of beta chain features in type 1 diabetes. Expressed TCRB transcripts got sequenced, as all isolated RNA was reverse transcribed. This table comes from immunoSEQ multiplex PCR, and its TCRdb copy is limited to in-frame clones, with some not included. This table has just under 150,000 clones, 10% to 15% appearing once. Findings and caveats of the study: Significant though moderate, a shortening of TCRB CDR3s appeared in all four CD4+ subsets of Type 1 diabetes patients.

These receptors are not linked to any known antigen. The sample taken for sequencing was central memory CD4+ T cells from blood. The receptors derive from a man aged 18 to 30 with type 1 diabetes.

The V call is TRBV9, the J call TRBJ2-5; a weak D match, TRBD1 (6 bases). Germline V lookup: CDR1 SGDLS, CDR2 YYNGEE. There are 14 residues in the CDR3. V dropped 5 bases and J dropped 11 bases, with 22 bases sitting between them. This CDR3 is CASSTRGGAREQYF. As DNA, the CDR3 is TGTGCCAGCAGTACGCGAGGGGGAGCGAGGGAGCAGTACTTC.

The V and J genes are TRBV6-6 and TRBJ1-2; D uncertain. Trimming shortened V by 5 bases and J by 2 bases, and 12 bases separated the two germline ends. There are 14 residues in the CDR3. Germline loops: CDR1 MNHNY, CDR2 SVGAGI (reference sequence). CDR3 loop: CASSQLTGNYGYTF. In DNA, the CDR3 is TGTGCCAGCAGTCAACTGACTGGAAACTATGGCTACACCTTC.

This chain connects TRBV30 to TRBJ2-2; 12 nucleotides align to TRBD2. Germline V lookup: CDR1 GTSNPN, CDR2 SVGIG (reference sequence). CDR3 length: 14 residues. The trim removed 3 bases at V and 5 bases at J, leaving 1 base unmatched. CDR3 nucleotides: TGTGCCTGGAGACTAGCGGGGGGAACCGGGGAGCTGTTTTTT. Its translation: CAWRLAGGTGELFF.

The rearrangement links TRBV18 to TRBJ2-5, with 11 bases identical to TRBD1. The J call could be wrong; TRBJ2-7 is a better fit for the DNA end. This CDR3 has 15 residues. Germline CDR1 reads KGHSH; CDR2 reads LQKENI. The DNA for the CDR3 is TGTGCCAGCTCACCGAGCAGGACAGGGGGCAACGAGCAGTACTTC. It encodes CASSPSRTGGNEQYF.

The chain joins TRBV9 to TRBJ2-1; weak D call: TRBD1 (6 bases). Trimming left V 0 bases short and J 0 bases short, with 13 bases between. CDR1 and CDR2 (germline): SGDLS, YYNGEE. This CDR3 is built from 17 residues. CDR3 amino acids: CASSVVQGLSSYNEQFF. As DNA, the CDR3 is TGTGCCAGCAGCGTAGTGCAGGGGTTGAGCTCCTACAATGAGCAGTTCTTC.

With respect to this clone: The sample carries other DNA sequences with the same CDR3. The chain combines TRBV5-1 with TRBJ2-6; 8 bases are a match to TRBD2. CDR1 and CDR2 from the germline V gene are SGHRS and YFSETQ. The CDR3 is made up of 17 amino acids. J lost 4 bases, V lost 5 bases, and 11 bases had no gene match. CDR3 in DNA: TGCGCCAGCAGTCCGGGGGGGTCAGGGGCCGGGGCCAACGTCCTGACTTTC. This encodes CASSPGGSGAGANVLTF.

The CDR3 DNA follows: TGTGCCAGCACCCCAGGGGCGGGGGGCACAGATACGCAGTATTTT. It specifies CASTPGAGGTDTQYF. The chain uses TRBV9 and TRBJ2-3; weak D call: TRBD2 (7 bases). The CDR3 has 15 residues. Germline V gives CDR1 SGDLS, CDR2 YYNGEE. The V end lost 6 bases, the J end lost 1 base, and 15 bases lay between the germline ends.

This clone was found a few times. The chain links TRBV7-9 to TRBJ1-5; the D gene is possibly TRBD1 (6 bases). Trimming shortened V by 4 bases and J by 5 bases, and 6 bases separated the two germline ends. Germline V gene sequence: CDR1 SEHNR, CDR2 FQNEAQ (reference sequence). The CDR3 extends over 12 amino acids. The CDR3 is CASSSGDQPQHF. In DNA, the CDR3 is TGTGCCAGCAGCTCAGGGGATCAGCCCCAGCATTTT.

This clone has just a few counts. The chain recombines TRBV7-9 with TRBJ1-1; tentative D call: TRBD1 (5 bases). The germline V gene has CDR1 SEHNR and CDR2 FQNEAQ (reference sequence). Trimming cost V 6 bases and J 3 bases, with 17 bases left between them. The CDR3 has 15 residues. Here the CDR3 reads CASSLRGAGDTEAFF. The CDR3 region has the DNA TGTGCCAGCAGTCTGCGTGGGGCCGGGGACACTGAAGCTTTCTTT.

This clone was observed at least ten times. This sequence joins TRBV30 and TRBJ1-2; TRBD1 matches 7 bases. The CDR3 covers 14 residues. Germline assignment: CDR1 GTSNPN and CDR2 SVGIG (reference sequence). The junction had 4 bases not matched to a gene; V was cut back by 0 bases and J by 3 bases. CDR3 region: CAWSVKGADYGYTF. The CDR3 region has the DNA TGTGCCTGGAGTGTAAAGGGGGCCGACTATGGCTACACCTTC. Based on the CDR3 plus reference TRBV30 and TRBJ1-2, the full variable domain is SQTIHQWPATLVQPVGSPLSLECTVEGTSNPNLYWYRQAAGRGLQLLFYSVGIGQISSEVPQNLSASRPQDRQFILSSKKLLLSDSGFYLCAWSVKGADYGYTFGSGTRLTVV.

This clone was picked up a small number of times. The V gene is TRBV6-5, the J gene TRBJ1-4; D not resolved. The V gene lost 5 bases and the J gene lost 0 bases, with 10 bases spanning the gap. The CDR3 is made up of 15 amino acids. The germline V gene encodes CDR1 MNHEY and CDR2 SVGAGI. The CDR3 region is CASSTRDATNEKLFF. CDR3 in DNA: TGTGCCAGCAGTACCCGTGATGCAACTAATGAAAAACTGTTTTTT.

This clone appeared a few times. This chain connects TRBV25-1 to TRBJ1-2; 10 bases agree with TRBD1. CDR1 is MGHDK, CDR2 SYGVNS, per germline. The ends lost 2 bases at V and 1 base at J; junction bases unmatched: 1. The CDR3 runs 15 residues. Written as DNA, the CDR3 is TGTGCCAGCAGTGAAGGACAGGGGGTTAACTATGGCTACACCTTC. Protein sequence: CASSEGQGVNYGYTF.

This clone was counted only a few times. CDR3 amino acids: CAWSRPPGQRRGYTF. In DNA, the CDR3 is TGTGCCTGGAGCCGACCTCCGGGACAGAGGCGAGGCTACACCTTC. This chain connects TRBV30 to TRBJ1-2, with TRBD1 identical over 7 bases. The CDR3 extends over 15 amino acids. V shed 3 bases, J shed 8 bases, and the junction held 15 bases outside the gene matches. Germline assignment: CDR1 GTSNPN and CDR2 SVGIG (reference sequence).

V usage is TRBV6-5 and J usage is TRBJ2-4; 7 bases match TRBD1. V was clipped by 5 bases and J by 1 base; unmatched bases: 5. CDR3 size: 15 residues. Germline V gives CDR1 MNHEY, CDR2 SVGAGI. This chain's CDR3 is CASSTQGVAKNIQYF. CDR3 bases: TGTGCCAGCAGTACGCAGGGGGTTGCCAAAAACATTCAGTACTTC.

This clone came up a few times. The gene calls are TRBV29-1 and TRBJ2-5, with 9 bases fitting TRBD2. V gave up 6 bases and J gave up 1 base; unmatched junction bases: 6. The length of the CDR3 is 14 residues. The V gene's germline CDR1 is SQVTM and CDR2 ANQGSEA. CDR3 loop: CSVGGGGGQETQYF. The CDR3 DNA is TGCAGCGTCGGCGGCGGGGGGGGCCAAGAGACCCAGTACTTC.

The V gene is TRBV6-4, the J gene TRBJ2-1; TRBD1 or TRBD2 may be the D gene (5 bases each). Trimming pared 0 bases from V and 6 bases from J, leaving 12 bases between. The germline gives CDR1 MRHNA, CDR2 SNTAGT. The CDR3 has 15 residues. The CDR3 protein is CASSDSGALSNEQFF. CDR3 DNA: TGTGCCAGCAGTGACTCCGGGGCCCTCAGCAATGAGCAGTTCTTC.

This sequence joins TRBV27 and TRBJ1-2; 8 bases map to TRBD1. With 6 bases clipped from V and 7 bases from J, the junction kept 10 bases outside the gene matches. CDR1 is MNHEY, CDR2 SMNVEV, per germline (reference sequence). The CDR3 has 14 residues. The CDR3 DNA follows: TGTGCCAGCAGCCATACCGGGACAGGCAGTGGCTACACCTTC. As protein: CASSHTGTGSGYTF.

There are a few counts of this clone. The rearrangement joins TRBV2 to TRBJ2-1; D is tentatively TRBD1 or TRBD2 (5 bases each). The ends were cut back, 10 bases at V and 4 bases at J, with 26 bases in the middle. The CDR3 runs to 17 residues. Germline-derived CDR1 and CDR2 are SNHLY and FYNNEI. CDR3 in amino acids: CATDRGERTQAYNEQFF. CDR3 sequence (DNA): TGTGCCACCGACAGAGGGGAGCGGACGCAAGCATACAATGAGCAGTTCTTC.

The CDR3: CASTQSPRVSYNEQFF. The CDR3 DNA is TGTGCCAGCACCCAATCCCCCAGGGTCTCCTACAATGAGCAGTTCTTC. The gene calls are TRBV6-6 and TRBJ2-1; maybe TRBD1 (5 bases). This CDR3 has 16 residues. Trimming removed 7 bases from V and 0 bases from J, with 16 bases in between. Germline values: CDR1 MNHNY, CDR2 SVGAGI (reference sequence).

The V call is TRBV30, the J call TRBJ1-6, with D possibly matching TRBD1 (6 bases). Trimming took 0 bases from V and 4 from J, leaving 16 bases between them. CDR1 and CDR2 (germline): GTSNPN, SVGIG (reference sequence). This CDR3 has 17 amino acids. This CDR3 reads CAWSVRGTSEYNSPLHF. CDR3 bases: TGTGCCTGGAGTGTGAGGGGGACTTCCGAATATAATTCACCCCTCCACTTT.

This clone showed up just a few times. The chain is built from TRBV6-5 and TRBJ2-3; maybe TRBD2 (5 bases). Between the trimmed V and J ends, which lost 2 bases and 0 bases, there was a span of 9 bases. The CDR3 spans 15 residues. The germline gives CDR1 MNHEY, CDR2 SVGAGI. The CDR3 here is CASSYGGTSTDTQYF. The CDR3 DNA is TGTGCCAGCAGTTACGGAGGCACTAGCACAGATACGCAGTATTTT.

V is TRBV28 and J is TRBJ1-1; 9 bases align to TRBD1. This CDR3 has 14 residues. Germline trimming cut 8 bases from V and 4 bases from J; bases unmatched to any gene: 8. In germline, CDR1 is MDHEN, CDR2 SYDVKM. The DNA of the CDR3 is TGTGCCAGCTATTCACAGGGGGCGCTCACTGAAGCTTTCTTT. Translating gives CASYSQGALTEAFF.

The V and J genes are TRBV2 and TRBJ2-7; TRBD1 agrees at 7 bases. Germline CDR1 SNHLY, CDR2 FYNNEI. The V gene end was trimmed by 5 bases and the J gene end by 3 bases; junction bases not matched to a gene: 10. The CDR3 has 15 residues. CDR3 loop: CASSYRQGLDYEQYF. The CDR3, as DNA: TGTGCCAGCAGTTATAGACAGGGCCTGGACTACGAGCAGTACTTC.

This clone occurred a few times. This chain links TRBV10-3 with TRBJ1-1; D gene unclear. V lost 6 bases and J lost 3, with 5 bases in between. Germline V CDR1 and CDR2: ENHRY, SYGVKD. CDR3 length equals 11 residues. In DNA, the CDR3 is TGTGCCATCAGAGAGGACACTGAAGCTTTCTTT. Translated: CAIREDTEAFF.

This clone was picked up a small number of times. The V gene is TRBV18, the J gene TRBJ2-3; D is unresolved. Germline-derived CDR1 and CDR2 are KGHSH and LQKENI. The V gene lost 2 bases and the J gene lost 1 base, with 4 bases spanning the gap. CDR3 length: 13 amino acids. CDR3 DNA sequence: TGTGCCAGCTCACCAGTGGGCACAGATACGCAGTATTTT. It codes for CASSPVGTDTQYF.

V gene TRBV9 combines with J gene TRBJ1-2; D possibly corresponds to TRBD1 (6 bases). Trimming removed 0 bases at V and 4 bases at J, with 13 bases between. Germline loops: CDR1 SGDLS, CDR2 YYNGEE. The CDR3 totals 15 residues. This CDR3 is CASSVDVAGAYGYTF. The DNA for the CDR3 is TGTGCCAGCAGCGTAGACGTTGCGGGGGCCTATGGCTACACCTTC.